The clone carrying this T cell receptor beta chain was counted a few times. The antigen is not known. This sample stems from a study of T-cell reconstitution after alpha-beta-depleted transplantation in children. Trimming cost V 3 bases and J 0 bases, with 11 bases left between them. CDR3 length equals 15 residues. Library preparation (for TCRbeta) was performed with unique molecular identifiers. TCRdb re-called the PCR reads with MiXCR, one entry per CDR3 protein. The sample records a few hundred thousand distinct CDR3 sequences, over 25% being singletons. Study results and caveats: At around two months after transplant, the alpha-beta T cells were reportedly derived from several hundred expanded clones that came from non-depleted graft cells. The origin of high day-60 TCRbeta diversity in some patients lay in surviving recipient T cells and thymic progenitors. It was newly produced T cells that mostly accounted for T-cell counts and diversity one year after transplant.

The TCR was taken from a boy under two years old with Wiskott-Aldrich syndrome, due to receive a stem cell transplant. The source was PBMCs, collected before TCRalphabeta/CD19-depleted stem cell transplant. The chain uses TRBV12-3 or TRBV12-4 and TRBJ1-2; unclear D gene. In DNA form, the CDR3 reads TGTGCCAGCAGTTTGATAGGGAGGCCTAACTATGGCTACACCTTC. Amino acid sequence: CASSLIGRPNYGYTF.